This T cell receptor (beta chain) emerged from a study of a mutant IDH1 vaccine in newly diagnosed glioma. Time point in this sample: baseline, week 1 (first vaccination visit). As to treatment: pre-vaccination baseline after standard-of-care therapy. Study results and caveats: Changes to the top peripheral T cell clonotypes appeared unrelated to pseudoprogression. Immune responses arising from the vaccine appeared in around 93% of patients.

Trimming took 3 bases from V and 4 from J; bases not matched to a gene: 1. In germline, CDR1 is SQVTM, CDR2 ANQGSEA. The CDR3 contains 12 residues. Concerning this clone itself: Its antigen is undetermined.

Sequenced by immunoSEQ multiplex PCR; TCRdb stores in-frame clones only, minus some. The sample lists approximately 25,000 clones, 90% to 95% occurring once. The TCR was taken from a man in his forties or fifties with glioma. This material consisted of PBMCs, taken from a glioma patient treated with radiotherapy, temozolomide or both. The chain couples TRBV29-1 to TRBJ1-1, with 8 bases fitting TRBD1. CDR3: CSVDTGGTEAFF. For the CDR3, the DNA is TGCAGCGTTGATACAGGGGGCACTGAAGCTTTCTTT.